These T cell receptor beta chains were read from a single sample in a study of cytomegalovirus exposure and HLA in healthy donors. The method was immunoSEQ multiplex PCR; TCRdb's version includes in-frame clones alone and lacks a portion of them. The data show some 98,000 clones, with around 80% seen just once and roughly 1.4% held by the top ten. What was sequenced was PBMCs. These receptors were taken from a man in his forties in good health and CMV-seronegative. Both conserved end residues are part of each CDR3. Some rows have no size entry. The others give once, few or many, or a class for an expanded clone.

len,v_gene,abundance,CDR3aa
12,TRBV7-9,.,CASSFLANTIYF
15,TRBV7-9,.,CASSFQGTNLEKLFF
12,TRBV5-6,.,CASSGRQGAPIF
17,TRBV19,.,CASSTPGTGKIGYEQYF
12,TRBV27,.,CASSTASEGYTF
12,TRBV6-1,.,CASRKTGGEQFF
12,TRBV30,.,CAWDRLNTEAFF
14,TRBV7-9,.,CAGSGGSGTYEQYF
17,TRBV5-5,.,CASSLVPLGAKHEPQHF
15,TRBV19,.,CASSIKRSGYNEQFF
15,TRBV19,.,CASNHPGKVNQPQHF
16,TRBV27,.,CASTPLGQGSNSPLHF
11,TRBV20-1,.,CSASPHTEAFF
13,TRBV4-3,.,CVSSRRDNSPLHF
13,TRBV6-6,few,CASLGRGSSEQFF
13,TRBV7-6,.,CASSPPGTDTQYF
22,TRBV2,.,CASSLTQGTGGFGQGIRETQYF
16,TRBV5-1,.,CASSPEAALLNSPLHF
12,TRBV19,.,CASSIIGGGYTF
16,TRBV7-6,once,CASSSDGALSYNEQFF
15,TRBV6-1,.,CASSLGAGGLVEQFF
15,TRBV19,.,CASSIVATAYNEQFF
15,TRBV30,.,CAWSRTGKGNQPQHF
13,TRBV14,.,CASSQAAGQPQHF
14,TRBV5-1,few,CASIPDSTYNEQFF
16,TRBV5-4,.,CASSNRGKTTNEKLFF
14,TRBV4-3,.,CASSQDQRDQPQHF
16,TRBV18,.,CASSPTDRVTNEKLFF
11,TRBV28,.,CASREVYEQYF
13,TRBV7-3,.,CASSLGQGYGYTF
14,TRBV5-4,.,CASSRGGGTDTQYF
15,TRBV11-2,.,CASSLWQGAVETQYF
16,TRBV4-3,.,CASSQEIGGMNTEAFF
15,TRBV5-6,.,CASSLRLTGGTEAFF
13,TRBV10-2,.,CATQGQNSYEQYF
14,TRBV11-1,.,CASRNLRGGETQYF
15,TRBV28,.,CASRPSGTAFYEQYF
13,TRBV7-6,once,CASSLVVRGEQFF
12,TRBV27,.,CASSFNRGVPTF
12,TRBV5-6,.,CASSEDINEQFF
14,TRBV14,.,CASRPPGQGPKAFF
14,TRBV5-1,.,CASSSGQGTDTQYF
15,TRBV7-8,once,CASSLGGQLSTEAFF